The TCR beta chain under discussion was sequenced for a study of human thymus T cells. Points from the study as a whole: Thymic and blood repertoires seemed to show skewed V and J gene use. There were highly overlapping thymic repertoires among unrelated individuals, as related research reported.

Corrective cardiac operations yielded the resected thymus tissue. Libraries were prepared by immunoSEQ multiplex PCR; TCRdb keeps only in-frame clonotypes and omits some of them. There are tens of thousands of clones in the sample; 90% to 95% occur only once, and about 0.03% lies in the top ten. In regard to this clone: What it recognizes is unknown.

Germline CDR1 reads LNHNV; CDR2 reads YYDKDF (reference sequence). J was trimmed by 1 base and V by 0 bases; bases with no gene match: 18. The CDR3 runs to 21 residues. The rearrangement links TRBV15 to TRBJ2-7; the match to TRBD1 covers 10 bases. This TCR was recovered from a girl under three years old with a congenital heart defect but otherwise immunologically healthy. Specimen: thymus tissue. CDR3: CATSRDFRRDRGRKGSYEQYF. The CDR3 nucleotides read TGTGCCACCAGCAGAGATTTCCGCCGGGACAGGGGACGAAAGGGTTCCTACGAGCAGTACTTC.